The subject of this entry is one TCR beta chain. The data originate from a study of PD-L1 blockade in urothelial cancer. Whole-study context: At 3 weeks after treatment start (second dose) and again at 6 weeks, blood was analyzed. Median T cell yield per blood sample was about 150,000 cells.

Time point meaning: pretreatment peripheral blood. Clones were sequenced by immunoSEQ multiplex PCR, and TCRdb holds only the in-frame ones, with some missing. The data hold roughly 67,000 clones, with around 88% observed a single time. V dropped 4 bases and J dropped 7 bases, with 14 bases sitting between them. The CDR3 has 14 amino acids. In germline, CDR1 is GTSNPN, CDR2 SVGIG (reference sequence). This material consisted of PBMCs, taken around atezolizumab (anti-PD-L1) treatment. The sequence came from a man in his 60s with urothelial cancer. The chain carries TRBV30 and TRBJ1-6; D is uncertain. The DNA of the CDR3 is TGTGCCTGGATGGCGGGGATTGTGAATTCACCCCTCCACTTT. Protein product: CAWMAGIVNSPLHF.